What follows are 9 T cell receptor beta chains derived from one specimen sequenced in a study of shared clonotypes between healthy human individuals (dated by TCRdb to 2018 to 2021). CD8 naive samples consisted of CD45RO-negative cells that were positively selected for CCR7, yielding a CD45RA+CCR7+ population without TemRA cells. Library preparation used the immunoSEQ multiplex PCR assay. TCRdb re-hosts the immuneACCESS table, in-frame sequences only. Its copies lack some clones; in the studies checked, an unresolved V gene accounts for under half of them, and the cause for the rest is not known. Across this sample there are some 2.1 million clones, with over 85% seen only once. Roughly 1% of the sample goes to the ten largest clones. Specimen: naive CD8+ T cells sorted from blood. The cell subset or site label, as the study defines it: CD45RA+CCR7+. These TCRs come from a man younger than 35 in good health.

The rearrangement links TRBV7-2 to TRBJ2-1; 13 bases are a match to TRBD2. This CDR3 contains 18 residues. The V gene's germline CDR1 is SGHTA and CDR2 FQGNSA. V trimming: 4 bases; J trimming: 5 bases; junction bases outside the gene matches: 11. In DNA form, the CDR3 reads TGTGCCAGCAGCTCACACGCGGGACTAGCGGGGCCGAACAATGAGCAGTTCTTC. It is translated as CASSSHAGLAGPNNEQFF.

The chain carries TRBV4-1 and TRBJ2-7; TRBD1 matches 10 bases. The CDR3 length is 16 residues. The germline CDR1 and CDR2 sequences are MGHRA and YSYEKL. The V and J ends lost 0 bases and 0 bases, in that order; junction bases with no gene match: 2. The DNA of the CDR3 is TGCGCCAGCAGCCAAGAGGGACAGGGGTTCTCCTACGAGCAGTACTTC. Its translation is CASSQEGQGFSYEQYF.

J is TRBJ2-2 and V is TRBV5-1; D is perhaps TRBD1 or TRBD2 (5 bases each). The V and J ends lost 2 bases and 0 bases respectively, with 11 bases between them. This CDR3 region has 16 residues. In germline, CDR1 is SGHRS, CDR2 YFSETQ. In nucleotides, the CDR3 is TGCGCCAGCAGCTTTCGGGACCCATCGAACACCGGGGAGCTGTTTTTT. Amino acid sequence: CASSFRDPSNTGELFF.

The gene calls are TRBV29-1 and TRBJ1-1; no firm D call. V shed 1 base and J shed 0 bases, with 12 bases lying between them. Germline values: CDR1 SQVTM, CDR2 ANQGSEA. CDR3 length equals 15 residues. CDR3 coding DNA: TGCAGCGTTGAAGTATTGGGCAGATTGAACACTGAAGCTTTCTTT. Translated: CSVEVLGRLNTEAFF.

This chain uses TRBV6-1 with TRBJ1-2; D not resolved. The V end lost 1 base, the J end lost 12 bases, and 24 bases lay between the germline ends. CDR3 length: 16 amino acids. Germline lookup yields CDR1 MNHNS and CDR2 SASEGT. CDR3 in amino acids: CASSEGPGSIYGYDTF. CDR3 DNA: TGTGCCAGCAGTGAAGGTCCAGGATCTATCTATGGCTACGACACCTTC.

V and J are TRBV5-6 and TRBJ1-5; TRBD1 is a possible D gene (5 bases). Germline CDR1 reads SGHDT; CDR2 reads YYEEEE. V was pared by 0 bases and J by 5 bases, with 15 bases between. CDR3 length equals 16 residues. This chain's CDR3 is CASSLGPGTGDQPQHF. The CDR3 DNA sequence: TGTGCCAGCAGCTTGGGCCCCGGGACGGGAGATCAGCCCCAGCATTTT. The full variable domain, rest sourced from reference TRBV5-6 and TRBJ1-5, is DAGVTQSPTHLIKTRGQQVTLRCSPKSGHDTVSWYQQALGQGPQFIFQYYEEEERQRGNFPDRFSGHQFPNYSSELNVNALLLGDSALYLCASSLGPGTGDQPQHFGDGTRLSIL.

The V call is TRBV6-5, the J call TRBJ1-5; D gene ambiguous. This CDR3 region has 14 residues. Trimming removed 4 bases at V and 4 bases at J, with 11 bases between. Germline values: CDR1 MNHEY, CDR2 SVGAGI. DNA for the CDR3: TGTGCCAGCAGTTGGGCCGAGTTTAATCAGCCCCAGCATTTT. Protein product: CASSWAEFNQPQHF.

The chain employs TRBV4-1 and TRBJ1-1; no firm D call. This CDR3 is built from 18 residues. Trimming removed 0 bases from V and 3 bases from J, with 20 bases in between. Germline values: CDR1 MGHRA, CDR2 YSYEKL. Here the CDR3 DNA reads TGCGCCAGCAGCCAAGATGGCCCCATGTCCCTAGGCGACACTGAAGCTTTCTTT. The encoded protein is CASSQDGPMSLGDTEAFF.

This clone was seen only once. The rearrangement links TRBV28 to TRBJ1-5; TRBD1 is a possible D gene (6 bases). V was pared by 11 bases and J by 7 bases, with 15 bases between. The CDR3 extends over 12 amino acids. Germline CDR1 and CDR2: MDHEN and SYDVKM. CDR3 DNA sequence: TGTGCCTGCTCCTGGACAGAACAGCCCCAGCATTTT. Translated, it gives CACSWTEQPQHF.